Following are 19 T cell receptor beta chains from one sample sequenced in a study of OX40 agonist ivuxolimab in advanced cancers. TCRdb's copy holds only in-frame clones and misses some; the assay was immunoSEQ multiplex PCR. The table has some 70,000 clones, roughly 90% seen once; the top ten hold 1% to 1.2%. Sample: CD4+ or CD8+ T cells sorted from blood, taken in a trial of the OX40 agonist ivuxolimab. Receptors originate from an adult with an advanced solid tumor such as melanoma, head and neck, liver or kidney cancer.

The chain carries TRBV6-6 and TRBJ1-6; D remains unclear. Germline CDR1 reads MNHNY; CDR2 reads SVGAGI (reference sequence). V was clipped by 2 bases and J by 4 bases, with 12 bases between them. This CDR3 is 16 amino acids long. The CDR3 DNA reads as TGTGCCAGCAGTTACGGCCGGGGATCATATAATTCACCCCTCCACTTT. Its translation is CASSYGRGSYNSPLHF.

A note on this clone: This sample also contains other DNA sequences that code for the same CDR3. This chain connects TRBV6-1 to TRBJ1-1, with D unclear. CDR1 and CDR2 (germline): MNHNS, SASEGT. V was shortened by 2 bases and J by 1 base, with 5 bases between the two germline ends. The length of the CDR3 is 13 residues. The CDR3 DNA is TGTGCCAGCAGTGAACGAGGGAACACTGAAGCTTTCTTT. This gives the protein CASSERGNTEAFF.

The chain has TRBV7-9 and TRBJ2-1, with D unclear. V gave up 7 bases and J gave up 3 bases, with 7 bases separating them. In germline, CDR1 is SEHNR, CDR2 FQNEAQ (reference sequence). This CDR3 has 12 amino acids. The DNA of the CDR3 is TGTGCCAGCACCTCTAGCTACAATGAGCAGTTCTTC. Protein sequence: CASTSSYNEQFF.

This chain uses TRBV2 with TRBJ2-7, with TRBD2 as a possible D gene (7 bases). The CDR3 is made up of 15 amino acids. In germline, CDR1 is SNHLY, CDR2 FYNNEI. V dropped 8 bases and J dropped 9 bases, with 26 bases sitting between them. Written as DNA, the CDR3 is TGTGCCAGCTCCGCCCGGGACACCACATCGGGGGGGCAGTACTTC. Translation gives CASSARDTTSGGQYF.

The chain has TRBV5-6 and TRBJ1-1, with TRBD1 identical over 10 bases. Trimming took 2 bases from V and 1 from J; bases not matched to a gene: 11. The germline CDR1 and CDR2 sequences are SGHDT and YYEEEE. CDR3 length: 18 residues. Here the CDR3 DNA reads TGTGCCAGCAGCTTTTATTCTGGGGGACAGGGGAAGAACACTGAAGCTTTCTTT. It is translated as CASSFYSGGQGKNTEAFF.

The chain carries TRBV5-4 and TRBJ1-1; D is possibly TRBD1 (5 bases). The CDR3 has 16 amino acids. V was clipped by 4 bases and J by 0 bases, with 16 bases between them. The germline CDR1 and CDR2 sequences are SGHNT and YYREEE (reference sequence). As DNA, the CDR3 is TGTGCCAGCAGCGGACCGGAGGGACGGCTGAACACTGAAGCTTTCTTT. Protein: CASSGPEGRLNTEAFF.

As DNA, the CDR3 is TGTGCCAGCAGCTCACCCCAGGGGCGTAGGGCAACTAATGAAAAACTGTTTTTT. Translation gives CASSSPQGRRATNEKLFF. The chain combines TRBV7-6 with TRBJ1-4; TRBD1 is a possible D gene (6 bases). With 4 bases removed from V and 0 bases from J, the gap between germline ends came to 18 bases. The germline gives CDR1 SGHVS, CDR2 FNYEAQ. The CDR3 sequence is 18 residues long. Together with reference TRBV7-6 and TRBJ1-4, the CDR3 gives the full variable domain: GAGVSQSPRYKVTKRGQDVALRCDPISGHVSLYWYRQALGQGPEFLTYFNYEAQQDKSGLPNDRFSAERPEGSISTLTIQRTEQRDSAMYRCASSSPQGRRATNEKLFFGSGTQLSVL.

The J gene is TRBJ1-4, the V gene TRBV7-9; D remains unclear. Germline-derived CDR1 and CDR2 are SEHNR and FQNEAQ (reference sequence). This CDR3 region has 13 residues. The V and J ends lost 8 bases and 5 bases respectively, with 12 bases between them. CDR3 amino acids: CASSYGLNEKLFF. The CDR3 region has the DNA TGTGCCAGCTCATACGGATTAAATGAAAAACTGTTTTTT.

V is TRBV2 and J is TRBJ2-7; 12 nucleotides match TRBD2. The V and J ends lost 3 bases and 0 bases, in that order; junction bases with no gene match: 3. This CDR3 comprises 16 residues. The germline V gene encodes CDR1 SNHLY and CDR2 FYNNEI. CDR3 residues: CASSDRLAGVSYEQYF. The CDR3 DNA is TGTGCCAGCAGTGACCGACTAGCGGGAGTCTCCTACGAGCAGTACTTC.

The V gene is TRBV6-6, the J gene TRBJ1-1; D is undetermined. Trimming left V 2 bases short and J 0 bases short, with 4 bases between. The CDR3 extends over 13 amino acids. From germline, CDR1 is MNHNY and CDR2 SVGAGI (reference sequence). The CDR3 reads CASSYDVNTEAFF. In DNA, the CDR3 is TGTGCCAGCAGTTACGACGTGAACACTGAAGCTTTCTTT.

CDR3 sequence (DNA): TGTGCCAGTACCAGCGGGGCCTACAATGAGCAGTTCTTC. This gives the protein CASTSGAYNEQFF. The chain has TRBV19 and TRBJ2-1; 7 nucleotides agree with TRBD2. CDR3 length: 13 residues. Per germline, CDR1 LNHDA and CDR2 SQIVND (reference sequence). V gave up 7 bases and J gave up 2 bases; unmatched junction bases: 2.

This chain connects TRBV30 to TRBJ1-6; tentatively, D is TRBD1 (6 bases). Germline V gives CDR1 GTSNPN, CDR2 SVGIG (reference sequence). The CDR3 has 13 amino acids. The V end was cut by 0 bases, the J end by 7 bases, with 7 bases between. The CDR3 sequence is CAWSVGGNSPLHF. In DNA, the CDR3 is TGTGCCTGGAGTGTAGGGGGAAATTCACCCCTCCACTTT.

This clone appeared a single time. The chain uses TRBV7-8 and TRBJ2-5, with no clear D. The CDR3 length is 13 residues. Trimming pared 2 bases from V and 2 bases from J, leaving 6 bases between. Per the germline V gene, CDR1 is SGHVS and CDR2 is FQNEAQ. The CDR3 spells CASSLHLQETQYF. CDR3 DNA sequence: TGTGCCAGCAGCTTACACTTGCAAGAGACCCAGTACTTC.

Here the CDR3 DNA reads TGTGCCAGCAGTTCAACAGGGGACCCCTACGAGCAGTACTTC. Amino acids: CASSSTGDPYEQYF. The rearrangement links TRBV27 to TRBJ2-7; 7 nucleotides agree with TRBD1. Germline values: CDR1 MNHEY, CDR2 SMNVEV (reference sequence). The CDR3 is 14 amino acids. Unmatched junction bases numbered 5, after V lost 4 bases and J lost 2 bases.

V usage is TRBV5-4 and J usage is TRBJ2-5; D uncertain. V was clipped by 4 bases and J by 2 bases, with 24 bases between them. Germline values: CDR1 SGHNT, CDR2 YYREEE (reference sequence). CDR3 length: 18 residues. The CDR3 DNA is TGTGCCAGCAGCGGCCCCCTTCGGAGCGCGGATCATCAAGAGACCCAGTACTTC. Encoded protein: CASSGPLRSADHQETQYF.

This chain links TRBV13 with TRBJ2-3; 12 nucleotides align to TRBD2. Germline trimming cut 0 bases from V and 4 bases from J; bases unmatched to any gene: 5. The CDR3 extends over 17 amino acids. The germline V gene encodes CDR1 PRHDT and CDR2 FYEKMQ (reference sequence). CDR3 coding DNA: TGTGCCAGCAGCTTAGGGACTAGCGGGAGTCAGGCAGATACGCAGTATTTT. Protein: CASSLGTSGSQADTQYF.

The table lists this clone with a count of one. CDR3 bases: TGTGTCTCCGGGGCGGGCACAGATACGCAGTATTTT. It encodes CVSGAGTDTQYF. V gene TRBV5-4 combines with J gene TRBJ2-3; D possibly uses TRBD1 or TRBD2 (5 bases each). The germline V gene has CDR1 SGHNT and CDR2 YYREEE (reference sequence). The CDR3 is 12 residues long. Together with reference TRBV5-4 and TRBJ2-3, the CDR3 gives the full variable domain: ETGVTQSPTHLIKTRGQQVTLRCSSQSGHNTVSWYQQALGQGPQFIFQYYREEENGRGNFPPRFSGLQFPNYSSELNVNALELDDSALYLCVSGAGTDTQYFGPGTRLTVL.

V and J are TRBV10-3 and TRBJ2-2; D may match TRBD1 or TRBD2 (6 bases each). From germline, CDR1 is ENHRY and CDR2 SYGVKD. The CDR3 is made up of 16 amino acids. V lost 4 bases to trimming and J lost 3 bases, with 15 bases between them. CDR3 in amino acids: CAISGQGGGDTGELFF. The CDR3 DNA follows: TGTGCCATCAGTGGGCAAGGGGGAGGTGACACCGGGGAGCTGTTTTTT.

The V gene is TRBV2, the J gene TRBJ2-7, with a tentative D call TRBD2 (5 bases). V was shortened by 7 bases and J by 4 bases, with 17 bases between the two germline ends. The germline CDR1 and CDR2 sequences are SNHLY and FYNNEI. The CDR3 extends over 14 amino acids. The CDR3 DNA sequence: TGTGCCAGCACCCGGGATCTCCTACGGTACGAGCAGTACTTC. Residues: CASTRDLLRYEQYF. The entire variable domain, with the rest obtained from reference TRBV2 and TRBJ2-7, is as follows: EPEVTQTPSHQVTQMGQEVILRCVPISNHLYFYWYRQILGQKVEFLVSFYNNEISEKSEIFDDQFSVERPDGSNFTLKIRSTKLEDSAMYFCASTRDLLRYEQYFGPGTRLTVT.